The next 28 T cell receptor beta chains were all read from a single sample in a study of radiation and T cells in renal cell carcinoma. This table comes from immunoSEQ multiplex PCR, and its TCRdb copy is limited to in-frame clones, with some not included. The table includes roughly 75,000 clones, about 80% detected once. The time point here: blood 2 weeks post-SBRT. Sample treatment: 15 Gy SBRT to primary tumor, nephrectomy 4 weeks later. The sequencing here drew on blood, taken from a patient whose treatment included radiotherapy and nephrectomy. Receptor source: a man in his 60s with renal cell carcinoma.

This sequence joins TRBV29-1 and TRBJ2-1, with 7 bases fitting TRBD2. Trimming took 0 bases from V and 4 from J; bases not matched to a gene: 9. From germline, CDR1 is SQVTM and CDR2 ANQGSEA. The CDR3 sequence is 16 residues long. The CDR3 DNA follows: TGCAGCGTTGAAGATTTTGGGGAGGGAGAATACAATGAGCAGTTCTTC. Its protein product is CSVEDFGEGEYNEQFF.

This clone was observed a few times. The chain has TRBV6-1 and TRBJ2-2; 8 bases are shared with TRBD2. This CDR3 contains 15 residues. Germline lookup yields CDR1 MNHNS and CDR2 SASEGT. V shed 9 bases and J 5 bases; nucleotides not matched to a gene: 11. CDR3 coding DNA: TGTGCCAGTAACCCAACTAGCGGCGAAACCGGGGAGCTGTTTTTT. Translating it yields CASNPTSGETGELFF.

The chain joins TRBV2 to TRBJ2-3; D is unclear. The V and J ends lost 7 bases and 0 bases respectively, with 14 bases between them. The CDR3 totals 15 residues. Germline lookup yields CDR1 SNHLY and CDR2 FYNNEI. In DNA form, the CDR3 reads TGTGCCAGCAACAGACGGGTCGCAAGCACAGATACGCAGTATTTT. This translates into CASNRRVASTDTQYF.

This clone was recorded once. The chain joins TRBV9 to TRBJ2-2; D remains unclear. V lost 4 bases and J lost 3, with 10 bases in between. This CDR3 has 14 residues. Germline CDR1 and CDR2: SGDLS and YYNGEE. CDR3 sequence reads: CASSPQIYTGELFF. The CDR3 DNA follows: TGTGCCAGCAGCCCCCAAATTTACACCGGGGAGCTGTTTTTT.

The V call is TRBV27, the J call TRBJ2-3; possibly TRBD1 for D (6 bases). This CDR3 has 14 residues. Germline loops: CDR1 MNHEY, CDR2 SMNVEV (reference sequence). V shed 6 bases and J shed 4 bases, with 14 bases lying between them. Here the CDR3 reads CASRPAGAADTQYF. CDR3 bases: TGTGCCAGCAGACCCGCAGGGGCTGCAGATACGCAGTATTTT.

The rearrangement uses TRBV2 and TRBJ2-7; TRBD2 aligns across 7 bases. The CDR3 is 12 amino acids. The trim removed 7 bases at V and 10 bases at J, leaving 10 bases unmatched. Per germline, CDR1 SNHLY and CDR2 FYNNEI. As DNA, the CDR3 is TGTGCCAGCACGGGGGGAATTCGGGGCCAGTACTTC. Amino acid sequence: CASTGGIRGQYF.

The chain uses TRBV12-5 and TRBJ1-3; D gene unclear. Per germline, CDR1 LGHNT and CDR2 FRNRAP. The CDR3 covers 11 residues. The CDR3 DNA reads TGTGCCCCAGTGGGGGGAAACACCATATATTTT. Protein: CAPVGGNTIYF.

The CDR3 DNA is TGTGCCACCAGCCGGACAGGGGGGATGAACACTGAAGCTTTCTTT. Amino acid sequence: CATSRTGGMNTEAFF. V is TRBV15 and J is TRBJ1-1, with 10 bases that match TRBD1. CDR3 length: 15 residues. The V gene end was trimmed by 5 bases and the J gene end by 0 bases; junction bases not matched to a gene: 3. CDR1 is LNHNV and CDR2 is YYDKDF in the germline V gene (reference sequence).

This chain uses TRBV29-1 with TRBJ2-1; 9 bases match TRBD2. The junction had 13 bases not matched to a gene; V was cut back by 4 bases and J by 6 bases. From germline, CDR1 is SQVTM and CDR2 ANQGSEA. This CDR3 comprises 16 residues. CDR3 sequence (DNA): TGCAGCGTTGTTGGGTCGCGGGAGGGCAACCCCAATGAGCAGTTCTTC. Translating it yields CSVVGSREGNPNEQFF.

CDR3 sequence: CASSPGQGEQYF. CDR3 sequence (DNA): TGTGCCAGCAGCCCGGGACAAGGCGAGCAGTACTTC. The V gene is TRBV7-3, the J gene TRBJ2-7, with a possible D match to TRBD1 (6 bases). The CDR3 runs 12 residues. Germline CDR1 reads SGHTA; CDR2 reads FQGTGA. Trimming pared 5 bases from V and 6 bases from J, leaving 11 bases between.

In its sample, this clone was seen a few times. The chain recombines TRBV2 with TRBJ1-1; D not resolved. This CDR3 is 13 amino acids long. The germline V gene has CDR1 SNHLY and CDR2 FYNNEI. V lost 3 bases, J lost 6 bases, and 11 bases lay in between. The CDR3, as DNA: TGTGCCAGCAGTGAGCTACACCTTGCTGAAGCTTTCTTT. This encodes CASSELHLAEAFF.

To note about this clone: This CDR3 is missing its conserved last phenylalanine or tryptophan, likely due to a read error. Because the CDR3's place on the DNA is in doubt, the DNA is left out and the CDR3 is given as listed by TCRdb. J is TRBJ2-7 and V is TRBV7-6; the table's TRBD1 call for D was not verified on the DNA. Germline CDR1 SGHVS, CDR2 FNYEAQ. The CDR3 is made up of 8 amino acids, end residues included. This chain's CDR3 is CASSLVSI.

This clone appeared a single time. The gene calls are TRBV27 and TRBJ2-1, with D hard to call. The germline V gene has CDR1 MNHEY and CDR2 SMNVEV (reference sequence). This CDR3 is built from 15 residues. V dropped 0 bases and J dropped 5 bases, with 11 bases sitting between them. The CDR3 sequence is CASSLSQSRDNEQFF. The DNA for the CDR3 is TGTGCCAGCAGTTTATCCCAGAGTAGGGACAATGAGCAGTTCTTC.

The genes are TRBV27 and TRBJ2-7; TRBD2 matches at 7 bases. Germline V CDR1 and CDR2: MNHEY, SMNVEV (reference sequence). The CDR3 runs to 16 residues. V trimming: 4 bases; J trimming: 5 bases; junction bases outside the gene matches: 14. CDR3 coding DNA: TGTGCCAGCAGTTCTAGGGCGGGAGTTCCGCGGAACGAGCAGTACTTC. It codes for CASSSRAGVPRNEQYF.

This clone occurred a few times. J is TRBJ1-5 and V is TRBV29-1, with D uncertain. Germline lookup yields CDR1 SQVTM and CDR2 ANQGSEA. The CDR3 has 12 residues. V was shortened by 5 bases and J by 0 bases, with 5 bases between the two germline ends. The CDR3 nucleotides are TGCAGCGTTAAAAATAGCAATCAGCCCCAGCATTTT. It translates to CSVKNSNQPQHF.

A single count supports this clone. The rearrangement joins TRBV14 to TRBJ2-2, with a possible D match to TRBD2 (6 bases). The germline CDR1 and CDR2 sequences are SGHDN and FVKESK. This CDR3 comprises 14 residues. V lost 0 bases and J 7 bases, leaving 9 bases between the germline ends. CDR3 amino acids: CASSQDVAVGELFF. CDR3 DNA sequence: TGTGCCAGCAGCCAAGACGTAGCGGTCGGGGAGCTGTTTTTT.

About this clone itself: An end of the junction does not agree with germline; a read error may underlie this. The V gene is TRBV6-5, the J gene TRBJ2-7; 9 bases align to TRBD2. CDR3 length: 13 amino acids. Germline CDR1 is MNHEY and CDR2 is SVGAGI. CDR3 protein: CAISSSGSYEQYF. CDR3 coding DNA: TGTGCCATCAGTAGTAGCGGGAGCTACGAGCAGTACTTC.

This clone was detected a few times. The chain is built from TRBV13 and TRBJ1-2; D is possibly TRBD1 (5 bases). CDR3 size: 15 residues. Trimming removed 2 bases at V and 4 bases at J, with 14 bases between. Germline V gene sequence: CDR1 PRHDT, CDR2 FYEKMQ (reference sequence). The CDR3 reads CASSLHGTGGYGYTF. In nucleotides, the CDR3 is TGTGCCAGCAGCTTACATGGTACGGGGGGCTATGGCTACACCTTC.

The chain couples TRBV6-1 to TRBJ1-2; TRBD1 aligns across 7 bases. The CDR3 is 15 residues long. Trimming took 9 bases from V and 6 from J; bases not matched to a gene: 16. Germline V gives CDR1 MNHNS, CDR2 SASEGT. The CDR3 here is CASHRQGREWNGYTF. CDR3 sequence (DNA): TGTGCCAGTCATCGACAGGGAAGAGAATGGAATGGCTACACCTTC.

The chain joins TRBV5-4 to TRBJ1-1, with D perhaps matching TRBD1 (5 bases). The CDR3 spans 13 residues. Germline values: CDR1 SGHNT, CDR2 YYREEE (reference sequence). Trimming removed 4 bases from V and 4 bases from J, with 11 bases in between. DNA of the CDR3: TGTGCCAGCAGCGGGGCGGGGGTCACTGAAGCTTTCTTT. It encodes CASSGAGVTEAFF.

The chain links TRBV27 to TRBJ2-7; TRBD2 matches at 8 bases. Germline lookup yields CDR1 MNHEY and CDR2 SMNVEV (reference sequence). CDR3 length: 16 amino acids. The V gene end was trimmed by 5 bases and the J gene end by 4 bases; junction bases not matched to a gene: 13. The CDR3 protein is CASSPLQRESEYEQYF. CDR3 DNA: TGTGCCAGCAGTCCACTCCAGCGGGAGTCTGAATACGAGCAGTACTTC.

CDR3 coding DNA: TGTGCCATCAGTGATTCCGGGACTAGCGGGAGGGTGCGGACAGATACGCAGTATTTT. It translates to CAISDSGTSGRVRTDTQYF. The V gene is TRBV10-3, the J gene TRBJ2-3, with TRBD2 matching over 16 bases. With V trimmed by 3 bases and J by 3 bases, 9 bases remained unmatched. In germline, CDR1 is ENHRY, CDR2 SYGVKD. This CDR3 contains 19 residues.

V gene TRBV19 combines with J gene TRBJ2-7; D possibly corresponds to TRBD1 (7 bases). V lost 7 bases and J 4 bases, leaving 23 bases between the germline ends. From germline, CDR1 is LNHDA and CDR2 SQIVND (reference sequence). This CDR3 has 16 amino acids. This CDR3 is CASTPRTGGRGYEQYF. The CDR3, as DNA: TGTGCCAGTACTCCTAGGACAGGCGGCCGGGGGTACGAGCAGTACTTC.

This chain links TRBV6-5 with TRBJ1-5, with D perhaps matching TRBD1 (5 bases). The CDR3 spans 15 residues. V shed 4 bases and J shed 3 bases, with 13 bases lying between them. The germline V gene encodes CDR1 MNHEY and CDR2 SVGAGI. The CDR3 bases are TGTGCCAGCAGTTCGACAGTCTCGACCAATCAGCCCCAGCATTTT. Protein product: CASSSTVSTNQPQHF.

This clone was counted a single time. The rearrangement joins TRBV5-1 to TRBJ2-7, with 8 bases identical to TRBD2. J lost 6 bases, V lost 4 bases, and 12 bases had no gene match. CDR3 length: 15 amino acids. The germline V gene has CDR1 SGHRS and CDR2 YFSETQ. In DNA, the CDR3 is TGCGCCAGCAGCCCGCCCGCGACTAGCGTTAGCGAGCAGTACTTC. It specifies CASSPPATSVSEQYF. Full variable domain (missing parts from reference TRBV5-1 and TRBJ2-7): KAGVTQTPRYLIKTRGQQVTLSCSPISGHRSVSWYQQTPGQGLQFLFEYFSETQRNKGNFPGRFSGRQFSNSRSEMNVSTLELGDSALYLCASSPPATSVSEQYFGPGTRLTVT.

This clone was counted between two and nine times. The chain recombines TRBV13 with TRBJ2-1; no firm D call. Germline V lookup: CDR1 PRHDT, CDR2 FYEKMQ (reference sequence). V shed 5 bases and J shed 7 bases, with 15 bases lying between them. The CDR3 has 14 amino acids. CDR3 in DNA: TGTGCCAGCAGCCCAACCAGTGGTCTAAATGAGCAGTTCTTC. It specifies CASSPTSGLNEQFF.

The gene calls are TRBV2 and TRBJ2-2; 7 bases agree with TRBD1. CDR1 SNHLY and CDR2 FYNNEI come from the germline V gene. The CDR3 runs to 15 residues. V dropped 4 bases and J dropped 6; count of bases not matched to a gene: 8. CDR3: CASSGVRQGAGELFF. In DNA form, the CDR3 reads TGTGCCAGCAGTGGAGTTCGTCAGGGGGCCGGGGAGCTGTTTTTT.

This chain uses TRBV30 with TRBJ1-2, with 7 positions matching TRBD1. Trimming removed 5 bases from V and 8 bases from J; junction bases left unmatched: 8. Germline V gene data show CDR1 as GTSNPN and CDR2 as SVGIG (reference sequence). The CDR3 length is 12 residues. In DNA form, the CDR3 reads TGTGCCTGGGCTCAACCAGGGGGGGGCTACACCTTC. Translating gives CAWAQPGGGYTF.